The 5 T cell receptor beta chains in this list originate from one sample, sequenced in a study of CD8 T cells in ankylosing spondylitis. These TCRs' antigens remain unknown. Study-wide findings and caveats: Within ankylosing spondylitis blood, a TCR beta motif made up of eight highly homologous variants appeared to be characteristic.

MiXCR was run by TCRdb on the 5' RACE reads, yielding one entry per CDR3 protein. The table shows some 220,000 distinct CDR3 sequences, with about 7% occurring only once. Sample: blood, either unsorted or a sorted T cell fraction (not recorded which). The receptors come from a male donor with ankylosing spondylitis.

This clonotype was picked up a small number of times. The rearrangement uses TRBV4-2 and TRBJ2-1; D remains ambiguous. Trimming took 2 bases from V and 6 from J, leaving 8 bases between them. The CDR3 has 13 amino acids. Germline lookup yields CDR1 LGHNA and CDR2 YNFKEQ. In nucleotides, the CDR3 is TGTGCCAGCAGCCAATTGATCGGCAATGAGCAGTTCTTC. Translating it yields CASSQLIGNEQFF.

This clonotype was picked up a small number of times. The J gene is TRBJ2-1, the V gene TRBV27, with D perhaps matching TRBD1 (5 bases). The CDR3 consists of 12 residues. V shed 5 bases and J shed 10 bases, with 12 bases lying between them. Germline V gene data show CDR1 as MNHEY and CDR2 as SMNVEV (reference sequence). CDR3 DNA: TGTGCCAGCAGTGGTAGGGGCTACGAGCAGTTCTTC. Amino acid sequence: CASSGRGYEQFF.

This clonotype was observed many times. This chain links TRBV12-3 or TRBV12-4 with TRBJ2-1; D may be TRBD1 or TRBD2 (5 bases each). V was pared by 3 bases and J by 6 bases, with 15 bases between. The CDR3 extends over 15 amino acids. The CDR3 spells CASSFRHGAGNEQFF. CDR3 in DNA: TGTGCCAGCAGTTTTAGGCATGGGGCGGGCAATGAGCAGTTCTTC.

This clonotype has just a few counts. The chain recombines TRBV30 with TRBJ2-5; D is unclear. Germline V gives CDR1 GTSNPN, CDR2 SVGIG (reference sequence). V was trimmed by 3 bases and J by 1 base, leaving 9 bases between them. The CDR3 covers 13 residues. This CDR3 is CAWREDSQETQYF. In DNA, the CDR3 is TGTGCCTGGAGGGAAGACTCCCAAGAGACCCAGTACTTC.

The sample holds many counts of this clonotype. This rearrangement joins TRBV7-9 to TRBJ2-7; D gene ambiguous. V was cut by 3 bases and J by 5 bases, with 14 bases left in between. The germline gives CDR1 SEHNR, CDR2 FQNEAQ (reference sequence). The CDR3 contains 14 residues. CDR3: CASSFERHRDEQYF. The CDR3 bases are TGTGCCAGCAGCTTCGAGCGACACCGGGACGAGCAGTACTTC.